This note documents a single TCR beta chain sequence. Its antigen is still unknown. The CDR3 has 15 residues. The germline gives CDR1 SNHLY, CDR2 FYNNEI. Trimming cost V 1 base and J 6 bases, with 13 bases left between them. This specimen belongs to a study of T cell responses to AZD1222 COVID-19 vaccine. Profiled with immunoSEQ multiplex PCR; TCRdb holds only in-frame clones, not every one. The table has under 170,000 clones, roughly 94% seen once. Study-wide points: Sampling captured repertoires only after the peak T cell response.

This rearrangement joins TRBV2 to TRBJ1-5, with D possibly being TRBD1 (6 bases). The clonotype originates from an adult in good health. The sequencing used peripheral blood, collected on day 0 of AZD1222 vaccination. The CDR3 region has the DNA TGTGCCAGCAGTGAAGAGGGGGTTGGCGGTCAGCCCCAGCATTTT. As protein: CASSEEGVGGQPQHF. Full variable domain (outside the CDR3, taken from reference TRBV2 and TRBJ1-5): EPEVTQTPSHQVTQMGQEVILRCVPISNHLYFYWYRQILGQKVEFLVSFYNNEISEKSEIFDDQFSVERPDGSNFTLKIRSTKLEDSAMYFCASSEEGVGGQPQHFGDGTRLSIL.